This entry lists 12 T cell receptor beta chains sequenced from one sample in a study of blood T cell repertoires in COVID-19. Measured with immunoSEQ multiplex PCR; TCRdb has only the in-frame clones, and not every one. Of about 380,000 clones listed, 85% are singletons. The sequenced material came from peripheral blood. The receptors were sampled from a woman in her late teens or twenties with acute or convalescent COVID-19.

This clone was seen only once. Here the CDR3 reads CASSQAQSKAFF. In nucleotides, the CDR3 is TGTGCCAGCAGCCAAGCACAGAGCAAAGCTTTCTTT. This chain uses TRBV14 with TRBJ1-1; D unresolved. The CDR3 sequence is 12 residues long. The ends were cut back, 1 base at V and 9 bases at J, with 9 bases in the middle. CDR1 and CDR2 (germline): SGHDN, FVKESK. Supplemented by reference TRBV14 and TRBJ1-1, the full variable domain reads EAGVTQFPSHSVIEKGQTVTLRCDPISGHDNLYWYRRVMGKEIKFLLHFVKESKQDESGMPNNRFLAERTGGTYSTLKVQPAELEDSGVYFCASSQAQSKAFFGQGTRLTVV.

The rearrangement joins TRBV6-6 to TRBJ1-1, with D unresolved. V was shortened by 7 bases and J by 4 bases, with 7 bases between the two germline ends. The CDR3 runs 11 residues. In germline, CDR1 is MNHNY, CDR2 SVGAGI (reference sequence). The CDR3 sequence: CASNGVTEAFF. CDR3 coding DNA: TGTGCCAGCAACGGGGTCACTGAAGCTTTCTTT.

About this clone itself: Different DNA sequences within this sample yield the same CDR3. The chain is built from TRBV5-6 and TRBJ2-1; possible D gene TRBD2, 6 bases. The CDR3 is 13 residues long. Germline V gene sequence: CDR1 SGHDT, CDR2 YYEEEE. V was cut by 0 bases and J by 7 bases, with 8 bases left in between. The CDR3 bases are TGTGCCAGCAGCTTGGCTGGGGGGAATGAGCAGTTCTTC. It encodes CASSLAGGNEQFF.

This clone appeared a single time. In DNA form, the CDR3 reads TGTGCCAGCAGCTTAGGGGGGATGGGGGCGGGCTACACCTTC. Translated, it gives CASSLGGMGAGYTF. The gene calls are TRBV7-9 and TRBJ1-2; tentative D call: TRBD1 (6 bases). The CDR3 runs 14 residues. V shed 1 base and J shed 8 bases, with 14 bases lying between them. Germline V CDR1 and CDR2: SEHNR, FQNEAQ (reference sequence).

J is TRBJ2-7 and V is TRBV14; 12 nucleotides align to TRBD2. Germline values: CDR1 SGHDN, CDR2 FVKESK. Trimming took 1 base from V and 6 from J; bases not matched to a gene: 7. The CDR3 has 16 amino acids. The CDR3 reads CASSQGLAGVLSEQYF. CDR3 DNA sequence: TGTGCCAGCAGCCAAGGACTAGCGGGAGTGCTTAGCGAGCAGTACTTC. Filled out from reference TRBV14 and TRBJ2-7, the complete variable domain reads EAGVTQFPSHSVIEKGQTVTLRCDPISGHDNLYWYRRVMGKEIKFLLHFVKESKQDESGMPNNRFLAERTGGTYSTLKVQPAELEDSGVYFCASSQGLAGVLSEQYFGPGTRLTVT.

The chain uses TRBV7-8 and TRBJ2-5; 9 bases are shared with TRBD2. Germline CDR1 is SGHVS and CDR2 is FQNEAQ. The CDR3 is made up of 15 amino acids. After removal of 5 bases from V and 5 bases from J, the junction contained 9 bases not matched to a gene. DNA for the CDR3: TGTGCCAGCAGCCCGTTAGCGGGAGCATTGGAGACCCAGTACTTC. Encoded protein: CASSPLAGALETQYF.

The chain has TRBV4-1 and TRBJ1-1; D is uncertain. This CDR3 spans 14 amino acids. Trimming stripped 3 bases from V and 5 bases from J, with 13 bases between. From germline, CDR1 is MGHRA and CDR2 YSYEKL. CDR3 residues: CASSQATGYTEAFF. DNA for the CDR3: TGCGCCAGCAGCCAGGCCACCGGGTATACTGAAGCTTTCTTT.

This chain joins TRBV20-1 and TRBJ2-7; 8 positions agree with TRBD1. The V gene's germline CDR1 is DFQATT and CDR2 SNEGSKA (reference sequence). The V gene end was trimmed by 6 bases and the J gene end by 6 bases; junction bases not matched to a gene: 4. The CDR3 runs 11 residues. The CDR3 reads CSARGLIEQYF. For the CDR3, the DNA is TGCAGTGCCAGGGGGCTAATCGAGCAGTACTTC.

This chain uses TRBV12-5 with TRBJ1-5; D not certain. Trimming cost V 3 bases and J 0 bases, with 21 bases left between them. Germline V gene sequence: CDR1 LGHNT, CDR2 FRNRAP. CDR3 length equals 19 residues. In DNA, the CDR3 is TGTGCTAGTGGTTTCCTAGCCTCTCAAGGGCCTTATAGCAATCAGCCCCAGCATTTT. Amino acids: CASGFLASQGPYSNQPQHF. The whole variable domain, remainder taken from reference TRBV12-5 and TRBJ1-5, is DARVTQTPRHKVTEMGQEVTMRCQPILGHNTVFWYRQTMMQGLELLAYFRNRAPLDDSGMPKDRFSAEMPDATLATLKIQPSEPRDSAVYFCASGFLASQGPYSNQPQHFGDGTRLSIL.

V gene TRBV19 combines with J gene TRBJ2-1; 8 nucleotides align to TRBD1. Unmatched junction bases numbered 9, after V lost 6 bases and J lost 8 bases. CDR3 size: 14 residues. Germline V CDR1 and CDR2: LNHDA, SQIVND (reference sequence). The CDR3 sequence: CASSMNRGTDEQFF. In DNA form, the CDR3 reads TGTGCCAGTAGCATGAACAGGGGGACCGATGAGCAGTTCTTC. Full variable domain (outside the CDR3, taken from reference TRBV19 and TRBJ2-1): DGGITQSPKYLFRKEGQNVTLSCEQNLNHDAMYWYRQDPGQGLRLIYYSQIVNDFQKGDIAEGYSVSREKKESFPLTVTSAQKNPTAFYLCASSMNRGTDEQFFGPGTRLTVL.

The CDR3 DNA is TGTGCCAGCAGCTTACACAGGGATCTTAGGGCATCACCCCTCCACTTT. Its translation: CASSLHRDLRASPLHF. The chain is built from TRBV7-8 and TRBJ1-6; perhaps TRBD1 as D (6 bases). Germline V gives CDR1 SGHVS, CDR2 FQNEAQ. Trimming pared 2 bases from V and 10 bases from J, leaving 18 bases between. The length of the CDR3 is 16 residues.

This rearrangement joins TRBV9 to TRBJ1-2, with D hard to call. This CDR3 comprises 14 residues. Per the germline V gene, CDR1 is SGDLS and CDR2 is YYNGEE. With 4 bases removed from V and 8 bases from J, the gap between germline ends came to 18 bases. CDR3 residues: CASSLDNQYLGYTF. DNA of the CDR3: TGTGCCAGCAGCCTCGATAATCAATACTTGGGCTACACCTTC.